Listed below are T cell receptor beta chains from one sample, sequenced in a study of blood T cell repertoires in COVID-19. Profiling relied on immunoSEQ multiplex PCR, and the TCRdb table lists in-frame clones only, not all of them. The sample contains about 51,000 clones, 65% to 90% of which appear only once. The sequenced sample was peripheral blood. Receptors were obtained from a man between 60 and 75 years old with acute or convalescent COVID-19. Both conserved end residues are part of each CDR3. Fields, in order: clone size, V gene, J gene, D gene, CDR3 protein, CDR3 DNA. D genes are given only for firm matches. Expanded clones get a size class; other rows say once, few or many, or leave the size out.

-	TRBV2	TRBJ1-2	-	CASSVLPAQGYGYTF	TGTGCCAGCAGTGTCTTACCGGCGCAGGGTTATGGCTACACCTTC
-	TRBV12-5	TRBJ2-1	TRBD1	CASGSTGGAAEQFF	TGTGCTAGTGGGTCCACAGGGGGCGCCGCTGAGCAGTTCTTC
-	TRBV6-5	TRBJ2-1	-	CASRSLSSYNEQFF	TGTGCCAGCAGGTCTCTAAGCTCCTACAATGAGCAGTTCTTC
-	TRBV5-6	TRBJ2-3	-	CASNLQGGSTDTQYF	TGTGCCAGCAACCTACAGGGCGGGAGCACAGATACGCAGTATTTT
-	TRBV29-1	TRBJ2-7	-	CSVEDRASYEQYF	TGCAGCGTTGAAGATAGAGCATCCTACGAGCAGTACTTC
-	TRBV28	TRBJ1-1	-	CATRRDADTEAFF	TGTGCCACCCGGAGGGACGCAGACACTGAAGCTTTCTTT
-	TRBV3-1/TRBV3-2	TRBJ1-2	-	CASSRIGGGEAIF	TGTGCCAGCAGCCGGATAGGCGGAGGCGAGGCCATCTTC
-	TRBV11-2	TRBJ1-2	TRBD1	CASSLLGTGGIVYYGYTF	TGTGCCAGCAGCCTACTCGGGACAGGGGGCATTGTATACTATGGCTACACCTTC
-	TRBV19	TRBJ2-4	-	CASSIDRGGQGLAKNIQYF	TGTGCCAGTAGTATAGATCGGGGGGGACAGGGATTAGCCAAAAACATTCAGTACTTC
-	TRBV18	TRBJ1-5	-	CASSRGSDNQPQHF	TGTGCCAGCTCGAGGGGGTCAGACAATCAGCCCCAGCATTTT
-	TRBV7-9	TRBJ2-7	TRBD2	CASSSSGLAGGARGEQYF	TGTGCCAGCAGTTCCTCGGGACTAGCGGGAGGTGCACGGGGCGAGCAGTACTTC
-	TRBV28	TRBJ2-2	TRBD1	CASTLTGVGGELFF	TGTGCCAGCACCCTGACAGGGGTTGGCGGGGAGCTGTTTTTT
-	TRBV19	TRBJ1-5	-	CASSITPGGQPQHF	TGTGCCAGTAGTATAACCCCGGGGGGTCAGCCCCAGCATTTT
once	TRBV6-4	TRBJ2-1	TRBD2	CASSVEAGGHNEQFF	TGTGCCAGCAGTGTAGAAGCGGGGGGGCACAATGAGCAGTTCTTC
-	TRBV18	TRBJ2-7	TRBD1	CASSSTGQNYEQYF	TGTGCCAGCTCATCAACGGGACAGAACTACGAGCAGTACTTC
-	TRBV28	TRBJ2-2	-	CASSFAGRANTGELFF	TGTGCCAGCAGTTTCGCGGGAAGAGCGAACACCGGGGAGCTGTTTTTT
-	TRBV3-1/TRBV3-2	TRBJ1-5	-	CASSQRGGNQPQHF	TGTGCCAGCAGCCAAAGGGGTGGCAATCAGCCCCAGCATTTT
-	TRBV27	TRBJ1-2	TRBD1	CASSELTGGAGGYTF	TGTGCCAGCAGTGAGCTGACAGGGGGCGCCGGTGGCTACACCTTC
-	TRBV7-6	TRBJ2-2	-	CASSFRRTVSDAGELFF	TGTGCCAGCAGCTTTAGGAGGACAGTCTCGGACGCCGGGGAGCTGTTTTTT
-	TRBV7-9	TRBJ2-3	TRBD2	CASSLDASGRADTQYF	TGTGCCAGCAGCTTAGATGCTAGCGGGAGGGCAGATACGCAGTATTTT
-	TRBV5-1	TRBJ1-2	-	CASSFLLGGHGYTF	TGCGCCAGCAGCTTCCTTTTAGGGGGTCATGGCTACACCTTC
-	TRBV11-3	TRBJ2-1	-	CASSLGSAGPTEQFF	TGTGCCAGCAGCTTAGGCTCGGCGGGCCCGACTGAGCAGTTCTTC
-	TRBV6-2/TRBV6-3	TRBJ2-7	TRBD1	CASSYRTGEQYF	TGTGCCAGCAGTTACAGGACAGGGGAGCAGTACTTC
-	TRBV3-1/TRBV3-2	TRBJ2-7	-	CASSPYGRPGGQYF	TGTGCCAGCAGCCCCTACGGTCGACCCGGCGGGCAGTACTTC
few	TRBV5-1	TRBJ2-2	-	CASSIYNTGELFF	TGCGCCAGCAGCATTTATAACACCGGGGAGCTGTTTTTT
-	TRBV28	TRBJ2-1	TRBD1	CASTEGQNYNEQFF	TGTGCCAGCACCGAGGGACAGAATTACAATGAGCAGTTCTTC
-	TRBV28	TRBJ2-5	TRBD2	CASKTSGSRETQYF	TGTGCCAGCAAGACTAGCGGGAGCCGAGAGACCCAGTACTTC
-	TRBV3-1/TRBV3-2	TRBJ2-7	TRBD2	CASSQGTRGVIYEQYF	TGTGCCAGCAGCCAAGGGACTAGGGGAGTGATCTACGAGCAGTACTTC
-	TRBV5-6	TRBJ1-1	-	CASTLLARDPRGTEAFF	TGTGCCAGCACCCTACTTGCCAGGGACCCCCGGGGGACTGAAGCTTTCTTT
-	TRBV20-1	TRBJ2-2	TRBD2	CSASRLAGQNTGELFF	TGCAGTGCTAGTAGGCTAGCGGGCCAGAACACCGGGGAGCTGTTTTTT
-	TRBV10-3	TRBJ2-2	-	CAMRQTNTGELFF	TGTGCCATGAGACAGACGAACACCGGGGAGCTGTTTTTT
-	TRBV4-3	TRBJ2-3	-	CASSLGQRADTQYF	TGCGCCAGCAGCCTCGGACAACGCGCAGATACGCAGTATTTT
-	TRBV12-3/TRBV12-4	TRBJ2-5	-	CASSLAEKETQYF	TGTGCCAGCAGCTTAGCGGAGAAAGAGACCCAGTACTTC
-	TRBV28	TRBJ1-2	TRBD1	CASSYSRGRNYGYTF	TGTGCCAGCAGTTACAGCAGGGGGCGTAACTATGGCTACACCTTC